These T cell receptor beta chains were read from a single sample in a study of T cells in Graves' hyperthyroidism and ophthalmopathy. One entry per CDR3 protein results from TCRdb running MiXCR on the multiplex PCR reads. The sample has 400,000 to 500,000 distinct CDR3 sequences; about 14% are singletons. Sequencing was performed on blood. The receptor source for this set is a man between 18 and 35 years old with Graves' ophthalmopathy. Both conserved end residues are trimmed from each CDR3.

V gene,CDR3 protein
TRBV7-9,ASSPLEGIEAF
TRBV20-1,SATFGQAYGYT
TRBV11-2,ATGARETQY
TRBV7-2,ASSLDPRGSYEQY
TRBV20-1,SAHPSGVETQY
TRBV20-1,SAALRGIRQETQY
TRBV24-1,ATSDSKDGYNEQY
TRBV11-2,ASSLGALYEQY
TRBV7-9,ASRRDGNTEAF
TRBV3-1,ASSPGTSGAYNEQF
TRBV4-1,ASSPRLAMGPETQY
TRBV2,ASSESQGVDSPLH
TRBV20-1,SASGGTPYEQY
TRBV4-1,ASSQAETEEKLF
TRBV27,ASGGPGNTIY
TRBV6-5,ASSYSIRTDLGGNTIY
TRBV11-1,ASSLRLAGGPFNEQF
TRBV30,AWSGVTQGHEQY
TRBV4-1,ASSQDPGYYEQY
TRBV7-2,ASSRLGTGYGYT
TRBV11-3,ASSLLAGGPNEQF
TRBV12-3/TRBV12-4,ASSYPGGGDQPQH
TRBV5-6,ASSLRGLRYGYT
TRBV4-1,ASSQVGRDSEAF
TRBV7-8,ASSRSRDRSYNEQF
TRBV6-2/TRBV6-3,ASSYPTGVAQPQH
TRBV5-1,ASSFTSGADTQY
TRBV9,ASSPGPWYEQY
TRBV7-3,ASSFGGVAKNIQY
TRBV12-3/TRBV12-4,ASSSLADYNEQF
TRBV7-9,ASSPAGSGLYEQY
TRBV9,TSSVDGQAYNEQF
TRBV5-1,ASSHGDSGNTIY
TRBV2,ASSDNIYEQY
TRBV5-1,ASSLAAESNYGYT
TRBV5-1,ASSPGQPYDQPQH
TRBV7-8,ASSPRLAGGRPQETQY
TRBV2,ASRDRGPGELF
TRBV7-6,ASSPVPDRAEAF
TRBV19,ASSHKLAGGLYNEQF
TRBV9,ASGGTGGYEQY
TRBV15,ATSRAGGYSEQF
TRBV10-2,ASTQTYEQY
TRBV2,ASWDISYEQY
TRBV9,ASSVAGRNTGELF
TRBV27,ASSPRMGGRPYEQY
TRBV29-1,SVGAPYYGYT
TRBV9,ASSYRDRAWSYNSPLH
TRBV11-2,ASSIDGTYEQY
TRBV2,ASSELLQF
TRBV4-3,ASSLRDRAMNEQF
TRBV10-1,ASSAGTNQETQY
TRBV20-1,SAREGVPEAF